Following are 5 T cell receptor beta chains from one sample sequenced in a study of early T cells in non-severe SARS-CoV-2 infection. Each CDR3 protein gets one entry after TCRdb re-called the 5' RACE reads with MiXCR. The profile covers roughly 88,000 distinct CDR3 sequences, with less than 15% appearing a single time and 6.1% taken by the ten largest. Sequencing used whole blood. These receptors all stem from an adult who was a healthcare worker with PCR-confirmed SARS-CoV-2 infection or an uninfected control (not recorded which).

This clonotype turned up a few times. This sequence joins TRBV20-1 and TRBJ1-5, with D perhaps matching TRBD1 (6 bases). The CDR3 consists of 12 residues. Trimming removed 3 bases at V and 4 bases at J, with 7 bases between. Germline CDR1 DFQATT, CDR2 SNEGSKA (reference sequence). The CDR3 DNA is TGCAGTGCTAGGGACAGAAATCAGCCCCAGCATTTT. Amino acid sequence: CSARDRNQPQHF.

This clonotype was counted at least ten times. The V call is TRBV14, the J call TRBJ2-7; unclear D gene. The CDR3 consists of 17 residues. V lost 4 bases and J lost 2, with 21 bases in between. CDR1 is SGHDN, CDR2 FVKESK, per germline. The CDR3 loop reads CASSPRLTVSRTYEQYF. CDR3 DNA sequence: TGTGCCAGCAGCCCCCGATTGACGGTGAGCAGGACCTACGAGCAGTACTTC.

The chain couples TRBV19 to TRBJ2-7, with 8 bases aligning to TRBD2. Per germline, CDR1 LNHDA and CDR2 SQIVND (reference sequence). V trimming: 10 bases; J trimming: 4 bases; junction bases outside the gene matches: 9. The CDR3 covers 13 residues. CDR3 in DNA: TGTGCCACTTCGTGGACTAGCCCTTACGAGCAGTACTTC. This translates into CATSWTSPYEQYF.

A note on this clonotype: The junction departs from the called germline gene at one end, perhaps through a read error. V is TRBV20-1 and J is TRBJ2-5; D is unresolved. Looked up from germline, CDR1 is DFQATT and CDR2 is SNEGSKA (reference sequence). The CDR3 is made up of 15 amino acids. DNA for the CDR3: TGTAGTGCTAGAGATGGTAGCTCGTCCCAAGAGACCCAGTACTTC. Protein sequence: CSARDGSSSQETQYF.

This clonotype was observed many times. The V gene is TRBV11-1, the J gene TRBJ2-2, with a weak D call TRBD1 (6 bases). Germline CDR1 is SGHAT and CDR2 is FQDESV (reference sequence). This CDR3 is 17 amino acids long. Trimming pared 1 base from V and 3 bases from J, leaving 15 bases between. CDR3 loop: CASSLVGLTGYTGELFF. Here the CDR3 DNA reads TGTGCCAGCAGCTTAGTCGGGCTGACAGGCTACACCGGGGAGCTGTTTTTT.